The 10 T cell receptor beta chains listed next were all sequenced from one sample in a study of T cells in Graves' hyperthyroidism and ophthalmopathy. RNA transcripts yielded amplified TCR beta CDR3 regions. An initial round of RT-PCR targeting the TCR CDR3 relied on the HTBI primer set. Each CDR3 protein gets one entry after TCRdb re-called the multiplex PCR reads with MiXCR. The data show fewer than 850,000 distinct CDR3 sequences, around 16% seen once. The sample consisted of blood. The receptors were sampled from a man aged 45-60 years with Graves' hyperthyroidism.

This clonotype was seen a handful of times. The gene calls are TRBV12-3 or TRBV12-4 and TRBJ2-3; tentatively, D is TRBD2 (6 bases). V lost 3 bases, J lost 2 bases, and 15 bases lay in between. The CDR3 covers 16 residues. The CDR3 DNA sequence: TGTGCCAGCAGTTTCCTCTCGACTAGTTACACAGATACGCAGTATTTT. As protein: CASSFLSTSYTDTQYF.

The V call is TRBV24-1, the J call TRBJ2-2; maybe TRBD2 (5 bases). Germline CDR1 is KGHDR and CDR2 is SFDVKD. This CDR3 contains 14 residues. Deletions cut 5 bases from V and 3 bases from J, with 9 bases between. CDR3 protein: CATSVSGYTGELFF. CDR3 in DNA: TGTGCCACCAGTGTGTCGGGATACACCGGGGAGCTGTTTTTT.

The CDR3 bases are TGTGCCAGCAGCTGGACCCAGGGGGCAGGTAATTCACCCCTCCACTTT. Translation: CASSWTQGAGNSPLHF. The chain uses TRBV5-5 and TRBJ1-6; TRBD1 agrees at 8 bases. The CDR3 contains 16 residues. CDR1 is SGHKS and CDR2 is YYEKEE in the germline V gene (reference sequence). V was pared by 3 bases and J by 6 bases, with 8 bases of the junction left unmatched. Full variable domain (outside the CDR3, taken from reference TRBV5-5 and TRBJ1-6): DAGVTQSPTHLIKTRGQQVTLRCSPISGHKSVSWYQQVLGQGPQFIFQYYEKEERGRGNFPDRFSARQFPNYSSELNVNALLLGDSALYLCASSWTQGAGNSPLHFGNGTRLTVT.

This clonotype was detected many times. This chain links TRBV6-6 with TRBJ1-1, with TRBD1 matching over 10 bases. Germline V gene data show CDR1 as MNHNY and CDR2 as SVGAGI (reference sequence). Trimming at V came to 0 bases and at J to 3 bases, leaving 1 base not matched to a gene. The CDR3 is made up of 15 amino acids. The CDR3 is CASSYSGTGDTEAFF. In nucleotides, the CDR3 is TGTGCCAGCAGTTACTCAGGGACAGGGGACACTGAAGCTTTCTTT.

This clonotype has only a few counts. The CDR3: CATSDSQGTADYEQYF. As DNA, the CDR3 is TGTGCCACCAGTGATTCCCAGGGGACAGCAGACTACGAGCAGTACTTC. The V gene is TRBV24-1, the J gene TRBJ2-7; 7 nucleotides agree with TRBD1. In germline, CDR1 is KGHDR, CDR2 SFDVKD. V shed 2 bases and J 3 bases; nucleotides not matched to a gene: 9. The CDR3 length is 16 residues.

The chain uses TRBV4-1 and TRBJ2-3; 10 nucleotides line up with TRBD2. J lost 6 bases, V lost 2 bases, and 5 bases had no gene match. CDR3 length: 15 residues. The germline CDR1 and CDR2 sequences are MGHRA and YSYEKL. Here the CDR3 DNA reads TGCGCCAGCAGCCAACTAGCGGGAGTTTGGGATACGCAGTATTTT. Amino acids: CASSQLAGVWDTQYF.

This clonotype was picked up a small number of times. The CDR3 loop reads CASSQLWGGANEQFF. The CDR3 bases are TGTGCCAGCAGCCAGTTATGGGGGGGGGCCAATGAGCAGTTCTTC. The chain carries TRBV3-1 and TRBJ2-1; D perhaps matches TRBD2 (7 bases). Germline values: CDR1 LGHDT, CDR2 YNNKEL (reference sequence). The CDR3 runs to 15 residues. Trimming left V 3 bases short and J 6 bases short, with 15 bases between.

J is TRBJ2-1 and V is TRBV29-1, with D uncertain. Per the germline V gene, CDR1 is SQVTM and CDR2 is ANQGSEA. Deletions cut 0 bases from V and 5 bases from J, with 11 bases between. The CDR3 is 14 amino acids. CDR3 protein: CSVEDRRSHNEQFF. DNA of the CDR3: TGCAGCGTTGAAGATAGAAGGTCCCACAATGAGCAGTTCTTC.

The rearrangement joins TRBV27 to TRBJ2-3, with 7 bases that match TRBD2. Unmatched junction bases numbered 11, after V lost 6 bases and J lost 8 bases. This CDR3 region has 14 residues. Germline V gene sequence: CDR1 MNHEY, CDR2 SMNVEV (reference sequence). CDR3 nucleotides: TGTGCCAGCAGCTCTGAGACTAGCTCCGTTACGCAGTATTTT. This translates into CASSSETSSVTQYF.

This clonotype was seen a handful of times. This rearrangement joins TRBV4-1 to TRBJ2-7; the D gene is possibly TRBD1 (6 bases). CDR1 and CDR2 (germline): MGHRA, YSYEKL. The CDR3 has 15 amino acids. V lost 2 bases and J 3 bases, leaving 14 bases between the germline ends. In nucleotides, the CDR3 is TGCGCCAGCAGCCAATCAGGGGAGAACCTCTACGAGCAGTACTTC. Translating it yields CASSQSGENLYEQYF.